This T cell receptor (beta chain) was profiled in a study of blood T cell repertoires in COVID-19. The authors' processing: Estimated nucleated cell counts came from reference gene primer amplification. The data were produced by immunoSEQ multiplex PCR, yet TCRdb's version contains in-frame clones alone and is incomplete. V and J calls and clone size are given by that table; D and trimming were obtained from the DNA. Among hundreds of thousands of clones listed, around nine tenths were seen once. The CDR3 runs to 14 residues. Looked up from germline, CDR1 is MNHEY and CDR2 is SVGAGI. The trim removed 4 bases at V and 0 bases at J, leaving 3 bases unmatched.

This chain uses TRBV6-5 with TRBJ2-7; 7 bases fit TRBD2. The specimen sequenced was peripheral blood. The TCR comes from a young woman with acute or convalescent COVID-19. CDR3 nucleotide sequence: TGTGCCAGCAGTTTCGGGGGGATCTCCTACGAGCAGTACTTC. Translated, it gives CASSFGGISYEQYF.